The clone carrying this T cell receptor beta chain came up many times. Libraries of naive CD8 cells were prepared from around 20,000 to 1,000,000 sorted cells using 10%, 30% or 50% RNA. Sorted naive CD8 T cells were those defined as CD8+CD4-CCR7+CD45RA+. Previously published methods and listed TCR primers were used for the bulk TCR libraries. TCRdb passed the PCR reads through MiXCR, listing each CDR3 protein once. The data contain under 65,000 distinct CDR3 sequences, around 25% of them singletons. This CDR3 has 15 residues. Germline V gene sequence: CDR1 LNHDA, CDR2 SQIVND (reference sequence). V trimming: 1 base; J trimming: 3 bases; junction bases outside the gene matches: 0. This sample stems from a study of molecular identifiers for immune sequencing clone quantification. The overall study: Four portions were sequenced after RNA from approximately 20,000 or 98,000 naive CD8 cells was split five ways in replicates.

This receptor was identified in a human donor in good health. Some libraries in this study had Jurkat cell RNA spiked in. Sequenced sample: naive CD8+ T cells from blood, with Jurkat cell RNA spiked in. Described subset: FACS-sorted CD8+CD4-CCR7+CD45RA+ naive T cells. The chain couples TRBV19 to TRBJ2-7; 13 bases map to TRBD2. In DNA form, the CDR3 reads TGTGCCAGTAGTATAGGGACTAGCGGGAGCTACGAGCAGTACTTC. This translates into CASSIGTSGSYEQYF.